This record concerns one T cell receptor beta chain sequence. This clone's antigen is unknown. No base-level quality is on record; no much larger clone is a single base apart. The data stem from a study of cytomegalovirus exposure and HLA in healthy donors (dated by TCRdb to 2015 to 2018). Turning to the overall study: According to a later analysis, the roughly 120 validation repertoires were produced on the same platform as the 666 repertoires of the first cohort. The study aimed to test whether cataloging public T cell receptors could reveal signatures of past pathogen exposure. A separate validation cohort of 90 to 150 different subjects was used in addition to the approximately 610-subject first cohort. High-throughput TCR immunosequencing, statistical association of individual TCRs with disease status, and machine learning were combined to predict cytomegalovirus infection status.

Library preparation was by the immunoSEQ multiplex PCR assay. The paper's processing steps were these. A statistical classification framework was developed to diagnose cytomegalovirus status using the catalog of TCR beta chain sequences. TCRdb took this table from immuneACCESS and kept in-frame rearrangements with V and J called. Such tables lack part of the clones; where checked against another copy, unresolved V genes explain under half of the gap, and the rest is unexplained. D and trimming were read from the DNA, whereas the V and J calls and clone size are those reported in that table. The sample table holds about 60,000 clones, of which about 96% were seen once. Approximately 1.2% of the sample comes from the top ten. Donors formed part of the validation cohort, which comprised about 130 subjects and was distinct from the first cohort of some 700 subjects. Taken from the germline V gene (reference sequence), the CDR1 and CDR2 loops are MNHEY and SMNVEV. The CDR3 holds 14 amino acids from the cysteine to the phenylalanine. This entry keeps only the CDR3 DNA: 42 bases, framed from base 1. V ends up 7 bases short and J 4 bases short, with an unmatched junction base count of 8.

The research as a whole found: In the study, 164 TCR beta chains were listed as associated with cytomegalovirus. The authors suggested that the approach could potentially be extended to other disease states and immunological phenotypes. In both the original and validation cohorts, the classifier was reported to diagnose cytomegalovirus status with high specificity and sensitivity. In vitro tests confirmed that three of the cytomegalovirus-associated TCR beta chains recognize cytomegalovirus antigens. The validation cohort had no HLA typing available for a later analysis, so co-occurrence within that cohort was assessed over all 130 or so repertoires. In a later analysis, TCRs clustered in the first cohort were found to also tend to co-occur in the roughly 120 validation repertoires, with approximately 93% of cluster scores above 0. Most TCR sequences were seen in very few donors, while some public TCRs were found in many individuals.

The sequence links TRBV27 to TRBJ1-1; a stretch of 8 junction bases matches TRBD1. Sequences were obtained from PBMCs. This sequence originates from a woman in her late teens or twenties in good health and CMV-seronegative. The sequenced DNA is TGTGCCAGCAACGACAGGGGTTGGGGCACTGAAGCTTTCTTT. Its protein is CASNDRGWGTEAFF.